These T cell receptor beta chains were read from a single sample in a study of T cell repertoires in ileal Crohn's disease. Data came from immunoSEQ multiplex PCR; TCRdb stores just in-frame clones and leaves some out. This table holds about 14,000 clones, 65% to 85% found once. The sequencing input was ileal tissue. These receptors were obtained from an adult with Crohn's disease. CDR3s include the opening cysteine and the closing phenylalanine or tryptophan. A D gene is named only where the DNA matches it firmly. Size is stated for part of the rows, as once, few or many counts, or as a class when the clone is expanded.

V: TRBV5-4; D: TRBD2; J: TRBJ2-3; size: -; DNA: TGTGCCAGCAGCCAAAGACTAGCGGGGGGAGAAGATACGCAGTATTTT; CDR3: CASSQRLAGGEDTQYF
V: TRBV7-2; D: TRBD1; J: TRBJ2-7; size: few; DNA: TGTGCCAGCAGCTCCGCGGGACAGGGAATAAGGTCCTACGAGCAGTACTTC; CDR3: CASSSAGQGIRSYEQYF
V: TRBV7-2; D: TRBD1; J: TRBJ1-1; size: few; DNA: TGTGCCAGCAGCTCCTCGACAGGGGTGAACACTGAAGCTTTCTTT; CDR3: CASSSSTGVNTEAFF
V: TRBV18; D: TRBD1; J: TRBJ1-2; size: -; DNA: TGTGCCAGCTCACCAGAGACAGGGGGACATCTATGGAGCTACACCTTC; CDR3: CASSPETGGHLWSYTF
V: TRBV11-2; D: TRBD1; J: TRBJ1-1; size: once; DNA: TGTGCCAGCAGCCCAGAACAGGGGATGAACACTGAAGCTTTCTTT; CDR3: CASSPEQGMNTEAFF
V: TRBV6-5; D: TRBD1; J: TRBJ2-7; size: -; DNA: TGTGCCAGCAGCCCCGGACAGGGATCCCCCTACGAGCAGTACTTC; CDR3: CASSPGQGSPYEQYF
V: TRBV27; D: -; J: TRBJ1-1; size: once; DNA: TGTGCCAGCAGTCATACAGGGCCGTGGACTGAAGCTTTCTTT; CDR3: CASSHTGPWTEAFF
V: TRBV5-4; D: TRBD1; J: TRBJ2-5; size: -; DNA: TGTGCCAGCAGCCATAGGGACAGGTGGGAGACCCAGTACTTC; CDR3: CASSHRDRWETQYF
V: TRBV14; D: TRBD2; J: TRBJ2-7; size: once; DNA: TGTGCCAGCAGCCAATTATACGGGAGGGCCCAGGAGCCGTACTTC; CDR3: CASSQLYGRAQEPYF
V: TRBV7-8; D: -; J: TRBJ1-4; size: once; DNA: TGTGCCAGCAGCTTAGTCGGGGAAAAACTGTTTTTT; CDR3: CASSLVGEKLFF
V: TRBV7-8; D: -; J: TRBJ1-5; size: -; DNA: TGTGCCAGCAGCTTAGTAGCGGGCAGGGCTAGCAATCAGCCCCAGCATTTT; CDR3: CASSLVAGRASNQPQHF
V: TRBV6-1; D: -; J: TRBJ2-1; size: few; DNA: TGTGCCAGTAGAGAAGGAGTTTCAAATGAGCAGTTCTTC; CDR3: CASREGVSNEQFF
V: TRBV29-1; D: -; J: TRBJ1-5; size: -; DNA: TGCAGCGTTGGAGGCCAAAATCAGCCCCAGCATTTT; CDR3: CSVGGQNQPQHF
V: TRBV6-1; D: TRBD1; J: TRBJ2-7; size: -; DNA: TGTGCCAGCAGTGAAGAGGGGCAGGGGGCTTACGAGCAGTACTTC; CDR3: CASSEEGQGAYEQYF
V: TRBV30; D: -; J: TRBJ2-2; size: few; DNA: TGTGCCGGGGCCGGAGAAACCGGGGAGCTGTTTTTT; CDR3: CAGAGETGELFF
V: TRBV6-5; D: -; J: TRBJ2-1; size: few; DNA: TGTGCCGCAGGACCGGGGTACAATGAGCAGTTCTTC; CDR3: CAAGPGYNEQFF
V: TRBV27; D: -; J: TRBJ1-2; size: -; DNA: TGTGCCAGCAGTTTACGGGGGAAGGTAGATGGCTACACCTTC; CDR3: CASSLRGKVDGYTF
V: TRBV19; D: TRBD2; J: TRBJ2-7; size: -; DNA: TGTGCCAGTAGCGTGGCCCCTACCCGGACTAGCGGGAAGCGTGTCTGGATGAACGAGCAGTACTTC; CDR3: CASSVAPTRTSGKRVWMNEQYF
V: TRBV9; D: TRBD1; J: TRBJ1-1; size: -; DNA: TGTGCCAGCAGCGTTAGGGACAGTGAAGGGGCTGAAGCTTTCTTT; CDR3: CASSVRDSEGAEAFF
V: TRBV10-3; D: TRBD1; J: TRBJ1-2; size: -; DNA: TGTGCCACATCGAAGGGTCGACAGGGTCGGGACTATGGCTACACCTTC; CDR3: CATSKGRQGRDYGYTF
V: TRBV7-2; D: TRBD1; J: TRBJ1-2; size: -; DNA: TGTGCCAGCAGTCCCTCCAGGGGGCTGGGTGGCTACACCTTC; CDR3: CASSPSRGLGGYTF
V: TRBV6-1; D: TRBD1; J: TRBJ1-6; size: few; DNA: TGTGCCAGCACCCGACAGGGGATGTTTTCACCCCTCCACTTT; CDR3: CASTRQGMFSPLHF